This T cell receptor beta chain was retrieved from a study of identical twins. TCRdb ran MiXCR on the 5' RACE reads and lists one entry per CDR3 protein. This repertoire shows 500,000 to 700,000 distinct CDR3 sequences, about 7.1% found once; its top ten account for less than 2%. Per the germline V gene, CDR1 is SGHKS and CDR2 is YYEKEE (reference sequence). V was shortened by 4 bases and J by 0 bases, with 13 bases between the two germline ends. CDR3 length equals 15 residues. Only a few counts were recorded for this clonotype. These data also formed part of another study, on yellow fever vaccine responses in identical twins.

The sequence was collected from a woman aged 18-35 years in good health. Input material: PBMCs. The V call is TRBV5-5, the J call TRBJ1-2; D uncertain. The DNA for the CDR3 is TGTGCCAGCAGCACCGACGGGTGGGCTAACTATGGCTACACCTTC. Residues: CASSTDGWANYGYTF.